This T cell receptor beta chain was found in a study of response to subunit inactivated influenza vaccine. Details on this clonotype: As yet, its antigen is unknown.

This CDR3 has 14 residues. Germline CDR1 reads MNHEY; CDR2 reads SVGEGT. The ends lost 3 bases at V and 2 bases at J; junction bases unmatched: 3. Via MiXCR, TCRdb re-called the RT-PCR reads, giving one row per CDR3 protein. The sample includes about 500,000 distinct CDR3 sequences, 13% of them seen just once. Overall study results and limits: Authors suggested that a seasonal influenza vaccination recruits few new T cells each time.

The chain links TRBV6-2 or TRBV6-3 to TRBJ2-7, with 8 bases matching TRBD2. Here the sequenced sample was PBMCs from blood, taken around seven weeks after vaccination. The receptor was isolated from a man over 45 who received an inactivated influenza vaccine. The CDR3: CASSYTAGAYEQYF. The CDR3 nucleotides are TGTGCCAGCAGTTATACAGCGGGGGCCTACGAGCAGTACTTC.